Detailed here is one T cell receptor (beta chain). What it binds is not known. V was shortened by 6 bases and J by 10 bases, with 19 bases between the two germline ends. Germline CDR1 is SGHRS and CDR2 is YFSETQ. CDR3 length equals 14 residues. The sample originates from a study of T cell responses to AZD1222 COVID-19 vaccine. Study conclusions and caveats: None of the repertoires were sampled until the peak T cell response had passed. Regions 160-218 and 743-854 held dominance among vaccine-associated CD4 TCRs, which spanned spike. White British donors predominated, females outnumbered males, and clonal diversity was possibly underestimated.

Method: immunoSEQ multiplex PCR; TCRdb's copy keeps in-frame clones and lacks some. This table has around 130,000 clones, roughly 92% appearing once. V and J are TRBV5-1 and TRBJ2-2, with TRBD2 as a possible D gene (5 bases). The source is an adult who received the AZD1222 COVID-19 vaccine. This specimen was peripheral blood, taken 28 days after the second AZD1222 dose. Here the CDR3 DNA reads TGCGCCAGCAAGTTGGGGAGCACGGAGGAGGAGCTGTTTTTT. Protein: CASKLGSTEEELFF.